The 21 T cell receptor beta chains below were found in one sample sequenced in a study of blood T cell repertoires in COVID-19. Clones were read by immunoSEQ multiplex PCR, and TCRdb kept only the in-frame ones, dropping some. Of about 230,000 clones listed, over 80% were seen once; the top ten hold under 30%. Sample: peripheral blood. All receptors derive from a man aged 35-49 years with acute or convalescent COVID-19.

This clone was seen just once. The chain is built from TRBV6-2 or TRBV6-3 and TRBJ2-1, with 9 positions matching TRBD2. Germline values: CDR1 MNHEY, CDR2 SVGEGT. V dropped 2 bases and J dropped 8; count of bases not matched to a gene: 10. CDR3 size: 16 residues. In DNA form, the CDR3 reads TGTGCCAGCAGTTACAGCATCGGTAGCGGGAGCCATGAGCAGTTCTTC. Translating gives CASSYSIGSGSHEQFF.

CDR3 loop: CASSEGRGTLTPSEAFF. CDR3 in DNA: TGTGCCAGCAGTGAGGGCAGGGGGACCTTAACCCCTTCTGAAGCTTTCTTT. The V and J genes are TRBV2 and TRBJ1-1; TRBD1 agrees at 7 bases. The V gene's germline CDR1 is SNHLY and CDR2 FYNNEI. The CDR3 runs 17 residues. Trimming at V came to 3 bases and at J to 6 bases, leaving 16 bases not matched to a gene. Full variable domain (rest looked up from reference TRBV2 and TRBJ1-1): EPEVTQTPSHQVTQMGQEVILRCVPISNHLYFYWYRQILGQKVEFLVSFYNNEISEKSEIFDDQFSVERPDGSNFTLKIRSTKLEDSAMYFCASSEGRGTLTPSEAFFGQGTRLTVV.

This clone was recorded once. This rearrangement joins TRBV29-1 to TRBJ2-5; 7 nucleotides line up with TRBD1. CDR3 length: 14 residues. V trimming: 6 bases; J trimming: 1 base; junction bases outside the gene matches: 8. CDR1 is SQVTM, CDR2 ANQGSEA, per germline. CDR3 residues: CSVDETGAQETQYF. CDR3 DNA: TGCAGCGTCGACGAAACAGGGGCCCAAGAGACCCAGTACTTC.

The V gene is TRBV21-1, the J gene TRBJ1-1. TRBV21-1 is listed as a pseudogene. CDR3 size: 15 residues. CDR3 in amino acids: CASSKRTGMNTEAFF. DNA of the CDR3: TGTGCCAGCAGCAAGAGGACGGGGATGAACACTGAAGCTTTCTTT.

The chain has TRBV7-7 and TRBJ1-5, with D maybe TRBD1 (6 bases). This CDR3 spans 17 amino acids. Germline CDR1 reads SSHAT; CDR2 reads FNYEAQ (reference sequence). V lost 4 bases, J lost 2 bases, and 18 bases lay in between. The CDR3 is CASSSPLFRQGNQPQHF. DNA of the CDR3: TGTGCCAGCAGCTCTCCCCTTTTTAGACAGGGCAATCAGCCCCAGCATTTT.

The V and J genes are TRBV12-5 and TRBJ2-2; D not resolved. Germline CDR1 LGHNT, CDR2 FRNRAP. Deletions cut 0 bases from V and 5 bases from J, with 13 bases between. The CDR3 has 16 residues. CDR3 protein: CASGLVRSRVTGELFF. For the CDR3, the DNA is TGTGCTAGTGGTTTGGTAAGGAGTCGGGTAACCGGGGAGCTGTTTTTT.

The chain uses TRBV11-2 and TRBJ1-3; D is uncertain. V lost 4 bases and J lost 2, with 12 bases in between. The CDR3 spans 15 residues. Germline V gene data show CDR1 as SGHAT and CDR2 as FQNNGV. The CDR3 DNA sequence: TGTGCCAGCAGCTCCAGACGGGGAACTGGAAACACCATATATTTT. Protein product: CASSSRRGTGNTIYF.

In its sample, this clone was seen once. The chain joins TRBV4-2 to TRBJ2-1; 16 bases fit TRBD2. This CDR3 region has 18 residues. Trimming removed 3 bases from V and 6 bases from J; junction bases left unmatched: 8. The V gene's germline CDR1 is LGHNA and CDR2 YNFKEQ. DNA of the CDR3: TGTGCCAGCAGCCAGTATTCAGGGACTAGCGGGAGGGCCAATGAGCAGTTCTTC. It yields the protein CASSQYSGTSGRANEQFF.

The chain is built from TRBV5-1 and TRBJ2-6; 9 nucleotides agree with TRBD2. The CDR3 loop spans 20 amino acids. CDR1 and CDR2 from the germline V gene are SGHRS and YFSETQ. J gave up 4 bases and V 4 bases, and 18 bases lay outside the gene matches. The CDR3 DNA reads as TGCGCCAGCAGCCCGAGACCCCATAGCGGGAGAGATCTCGGGGCCAACGTCCTGACTTTC. Its translation is CASSPRPHSGRDLGANVLTF.

CDR3 region: CASSLALGRGLGETEAFF. CDR3 DNA sequence: TGTGCCAGCAGCTTGGCGCTCGGCAGGGGTCTTGGTGAGACTGAAGCTTTCTTT. The genes are TRBV5-5 and TRBJ1-1; a weak D match, TRBD1 (6 bases). Per the germline V gene, CDR1 is SGHKS and CDR2 is YYEKEE (reference sequence). The V end lost 0 bases, the J end lost 5 bases, and 23 bases lay between the germline ends. The CDR3 is 18 residues long.

The genes are TRBV4-1 and TRBJ1-5, with no clear D. CDR3 size: 15 residues. Deletions cut 7 bases from V and 0 bases from J, with 13 bases between. Per germline, CDR1 MGHRA and CDR2 YSYEKL. CDR3: CASTPTTPSNQPQHF. The CDR3 DNA reads TGCGCCAGCACCCCCACTACACCTAGCAATCAGCCCCAGCATTTT.

The rearrangement links TRBV28 to TRBJ2-3; TRBD2 is a possible D gene (5 bases). The CDR3 totals 15 residues. CDR1 is MDHEN and CDR2 is SYDVKM in the germline V gene. V was pared by 5 bases and J by 4 bases, with 16 bases between. In nucleotides, the CDR3 is TGTGCCAGCAGTGGGCTAAGGGAGCCGGCAGATACGCAGTATTTT. As protein: CASSGLREPADTQYF.

The V call is TRBV14, the J call TRBJ2-7, with unresolved D. Germline CDR1 and CDR2: SGHDN and FVKESK. V was trimmed by 0 bases and J by 3 bases, leaving 9 bases between them. This CDR3 comprises 14 residues. The CDR3, as DNA: TGTGCCAGCAGCCAAGAGCTCACCAGCTACGAGCAGTACTTC. Its protein is CASSQELTSYEQYF.

This rearrangement joins TRBV19 to TRBJ2-7; 7 bases align to TRBD2. Germline V gene data show CDR1 as LNHDA and CDR2 as SQIVND (reference sequence). Trimming removed 3 bases from V and 3 bases from J; junction bases left unmatched: 2. The CDR3 spans 13 residues. The CDR3 loop reads CASSMGRDYEQYF. The CDR3 region has the DNA TGTGCCAGTAGTATGGGGAGGGACTACGAGCAGTACTTC.

The rearrangement joins TRBV19 to TRBJ1-3; TRBD1 matches 8 bases. V shed 6 bases and J 7 bases; nucleotides not matched to a gene: 5. In germline, CDR1 is LNHDA, CDR2 SQIVND (reference sequence). The CDR3 covers 13 residues. CDR3 nucleotides: TGTGCCAGTAGCGCGGACAGGGCGAACACCATATATTTT. This translates into CASSADRANTIYF.

The CDR3 region is CASSESWGGLYEQYF. The CDR3 DNA sequence: TGTGCCAGCAGTGAGAGTTGGGGGGGTCTCTACGAGCAGTACTTC. This chain links TRBV6-1 with TRBJ2-7, with 7 bases that match TRBD2. The CDR3 length is 15 residues. The ends lost 3 bases at V and 3 bases at J; junction bases unmatched: 8. The germline CDR1 and CDR2 sequences are MNHNS and SASEGT.

The CDR3 nucleotides are TGTGCCTGGATATGGGCGTATTATCAGCCCCAGCATTTT. Translated: CAWIWAYYQPQHF. The chain is built from TRBV30 and TRBJ1-5; unclear D gene. Germline loops: CDR1 GTSNPN, CDR2 SVGIG (reference sequence). V was trimmed by 4 bases and J by 5 bases, leaving 12 bases between them. This CDR3 comprises 13 residues.

This clone was seen a handful of times. The V and J genes are TRBV28 and TRBJ1-2; no definite D call. The CDR3 is 12 amino acids. Trimming removed 4 bases from V and 3 bases from J, with 6 bases in between. The germline CDR1 and CDR2 sequences are MDHEN and SYDVKM. In nucleotides, the CDR3 is TGTGCCAGCAGTTCGGGTGACTATGGCTACACCTTC. This translates into CASSSGDYGYTF.

The chain carries TRBV19 and TRBJ1-2; D is possibly TRBD1 (5 bases). This CDR3 has 13 amino acids. CDR1 is LNHDA, CDR2 SQIVND, per germline (reference sequence). Trimming cost V 11 bases and J 5 bases, with 18 bases left between them. As DNA, the CDR3 is TGTGCCTCAGTGGGGCGCCGGGTGTATGGCTACACCTTC. As protein: CASVGRRVYGYTF.

This clone showed up many times. CDR3 amino acids: CASSQWTGGEETQYF. The DNA for the CDR3 is TGTGCCAGCAGCCAATGGACAGGGGGAGAAGAGACCCAGTACTTC. The chain carries TRBV3-1 (or the pseudogene TRBV3-2) and TRBJ2-5; TRBD1 agrees at 10 bases. V lost 2 bases and J lost 3; bases outside the gene matches: 3. Germline values: CDR1 LGHDT, CDR2 YNNKEL (reference sequence). The CDR3 extends over 15 amino acids.

A single count supports this clone. The J gene is TRBJ1-2, the V gene TRBV6-1; 12 nucleotides match TRBD1. V dropped 2 bases and J dropped 6; count of bases not matched to a gene: 4. Germline V CDR1 and CDR2: MNHNS, SASEGT. This CDR3 region has 15 residues. In nucleotides, the CDR3 is TGTGCCAGCAGTGAAACGGGACAGGGGGCCGATGGCTACACCTTC. This sequence encodes CASSETGQGADGYTF.